The rows below give T cell receptor beta chains drawn from one sample of a study of response to subunit inactivated influenza vaccine. TCRdb called the RT-PCR reads again in MiXCR, with one record for every CDR3 protein. Altogether hundreds of thousands of distinct CDR3 sequences are present, around 15% being singletons, with the ten largest covering about 7.4%. The source material was PBMCs from blood, sampled less than 15 days before vaccination. The receptors derive from a man between 45 and 60 years old who received an inactivated influenza vaccine. Both conserved end residues are part of each CDR3. D genes are given only for firm matches. Part of the rows lack a size; the others show once, few, many or a class for expanded clones.

CDR3aa: CASNSDRYNEQFF
CDR3nt: TGCGCCAGCAACAGTGACCGTTACAATGAGCAGTTCTTC
abundance: .
d_gene: .
v_gene: TRBV5-1
j_gene: TRBJ2-1

CDR3aa: CASSFLGSYGYTF
CDR3nt: TGTGCCAGCAGTTTTCTGGGGTCCTATGGCTACACCTTC
abundance: many
d_gene: .
v_gene: TRBV12-3/TRBV12-4
j_gene: TRBJ1-2

CDR3aa: CASSQDTGPYGYTF
CDR3nt: TGCGCCAGCAGCCAAGACACAGGGCCCTATGGCTACACCTTC
abundance: many
d_gene: .
v_gene: TRBV4-1
j_gene: TRBJ1-2

CDR3aa: CASSLEGGAGYGYTF
CDR3nt: TGCGCCAGCAGCTTGGAGGGGGGGGCTGGCTATGGCTACACCTTC
abundance: .
d_gene: .
v_gene: TRBV5-1
j_gene: TRBJ1-2

CDR3aa: CASRLRDRGMNTEAFF
CDR3nt: TGTGCAAGTCGTCTGCGGGACAGGGGGATGAACACTGAAGCTTTCTTT
abundance: .
d_gene: .
v_gene: TRBV12-2
j_gene: TRBJ1-1

CDR3aa: CASIPVGGDTQYF
CDR3nt: TGTGCCAGTATCCCCGTAGGGGGAGATACGCAGTATTTT
abundance: .
d_gene: .
v_gene: TRBV19
j_gene: TRBJ2-3

CDR3aa: CASSPLPIVGVPEAFF
CDR3nt: TGCGCCAGCAGCCCTCTCCCGATAGTGGGGGTCCCTGAAGCTTTCTTT
abundance: few
d_gene: .
v_gene: TRBV4-1
j_gene: TRBJ1-1

CDR3aa: CASSLGQGMVSGELFF
CDR3nt: TGTGCCAGCAGCCTGGGACAGGGAATGGTTTCCGGGGAGCTGTTTTTT
abundance: many
d_gene: TRBD1
v_gene: TRBV4-2
j_gene: TRBJ2-2

CDR3aa: CASSQFLAHTGGEQYF
CDR3nt: TGTGCCAGCAGCCAATTTCTCGCTCATACAGGGGGCGAGCAGTACTTC
abundance: few
d_gene: TRBD1
v_gene: TRBV14
j_gene: TRBJ2-7

CDR3aa: CASSQDRALEIYTQYF
CDR3nt: TGTGCCAGCAGCCAAGACAGGGCTCTCGAAATCTATACGCAGTATTTT
abundance: .
d_gene: .
v_gene: TRBV14
j_gene: TRBJ2-3

CDR3aa: CASSLDPGPTTEAFF
CDR3nt: TGCGCCAGCAGCTTGGATCCGGGGCCAACCACTGAAGCTTTCTTT
abundance: .
d_gene: .
v_gene: TRBV5-1
j_gene: TRBJ1-1

CDR3aa: CSAPGTGLFEQYF
CDR3nt: TGCAGTGCGCCCGGGACCGGACTTTTCGAGCAGTACTTC
abundance: many
d_gene: .
v_gene: TRBV20-1
j_gene: TRBJ2-7

CDR3aa: CATSRQQGGRETQYF
CDR3nt: TGTGCCACCAGCAGACAACAGGGAGGTCGAGAGACCCAGTACTTC
abundance: few
d_gene: .
v_gene: TRBV15
j_gene: TRBJ2-5

CDR3aa: CASSLWGRESPSEQYF
CDR3nt: TGTGCCAGCAGTTTATGGGGAAGGGAGTCTCCCTCCGAGCAGTACTTC
abundance: .
d_gene: .
v_gene: TRBV12-3/TRBV12-4
j_gene: TRBJ2-7

CDR3aa: CASIGQANTGELFF
CDR3nt: TGCGCCAGCATCGGACAAGCGAACACCGGGGAGCTGTTTTTT
abundance: .
d_gene: .
v_gene: TRBV5-1
j_gene: TRBJ2-2

CDR3aa: CASSQGLESRRELFF
CDR3nt: TGCGCCAGCAGCCAAGGATTAGAGTCGCGAAGGGAGCTGTTTTTT
abundance: few
d_gene: .
v_gene: TRBV4-1
j_gene: TRBJ2-2

CDR3aa: CASSFDRGLTYEQYF
CDR3nt: TGTGCCAGCAGTTTCGACAGGGGTCTGACCTACGAGCAGTACTTC
abundance: .
d_gene: TRBD1
v_gene: TRBV12-3/TRBV12-4
j_gene: TRBJ2-7

CDR3aa: CASRPDRVTKETQYF
CDR3nt: TGTGCCAGCAGACCCGACAGGGTAACAAAAGAGACCCAGTACTTC
abundance: few
d_gene: TRBD1
v_gene: TRBV27
j_gene: TRBJ2-5

CDR3aa: CASSTRLGWNYGYTF
CDR3nt: TGTGCCAGCAGTACCCGACTGGGATGGAACTATGGCTACACCTTC
abundance: .
d_gene: .
v_gene: TRBV6-5
j_gene: TRBJ1-2

CDR3aa: CASSPEYTEAFF
CDR3nt: TGTGCCAGCAGTCCGGAGTACACTGAAGCTTTCTTT
abundance: .
d_gene: .
v_gene: TRBV12-3/TRBV12-4
j_gene: TRBJ1-1

CDR3aa: CASSQDRTANTGELFF
CDR3nt: TGCGCCAGCAGCCAAGATAGGACTGCGAACACCGGGGAGCTGTTTTTT
abundance: few
d_gene: .
v_gene: TRBV4-3
j_gene: TRBJ2-2

CDR3aa: CASRNIGGIEAFF
CDR3nt: TGCGCCAGCAGAAACATCGGAGGGATTGAAGCTTTCTTT
abundance: .
d_gene: .
v_gene: TRBV5-1
j_gene: TRBJ1-1

CDR3aa: CASSPRTAAYEQYF
CDR3nt: TGTGCCAGCAGTCCTCGGACCGCCGCCTACGAGCAGTACTTC
abundance: .
d_gene: .
v_gene: TRBV27
j_gene: TRBJ2-7

CDR3aa: CASSGQGAYEQYF
CDR3nt: TGTGCCAGCAGCGGACAGGGAGCCTACGAGCAGTACTTC
abundance: many
d_gene: TRBD1
v_gene: TRBV28
j_gene: TRBJ2-7

CDR3aa: CASSLAGTGLGYTF
CDR3nt: TGTGCCAGCAGCTTAGCGGGGACAGGGCTTGGCTACACCTTC
abundance: few
d_gene: TRBD1
v_gene: TRBV7-2
j_gene: TRBJ1-2

CDR3aa: CASSLAGPGNTEAFF
CDR3nt: TGTGCCAGCAGCTTGGCCGGGCCAGGGAACACTGAAGCTTTCTTT
abundance: .
d_gene: .
v_gene: TRBV5-4
j_gene: TRBJ1-1

CDR3aa: CASSYWLYNEQFF
CDR3nt: TGTGCCAGCAGTTACTGGTTATACAATGAGCAGTTCTTC
abundance: .
d_gene: .
v_gene: TRBV6-2/TRBV6-3
j_gene: TRBJ2-1

CDR3aa: CASSLPGGAQYF
CDR3nt: TGTGCCAGCAGTTTGCCAGGGGGCGCGCAGTATTTT
abundance: .
d_gene: TRBD1
v_gene: TRBV12-3/TRBV12-4
j_gene: TRBJ2-3

CDR3aa: CASSQELGVNIQYF
CDR3nt: TGCGCCAGCAGCCAAGAGTTGGGGGTAAACATTCAGTACTTC
abundance: .
d_gene: .
v_gene: TRBV4-3
j_gene: TRBJ2-4

CDR3aa: CASSLEQISYEQYF
CDR3nt: TGCGCCAGCAGCCTAGAACAGATTTCCTACGAGCAGTACTTC
abundance: .
d_gene: .
v_gene: TRBV4-1
j_gene: TRBJ2-7

CDR3aa: CASTQAGAHEQYF
CDR3nt: TGTGCCAGCACGCAGGCAGGGGCCCACGAGCAGTACTTC
abundance: .
d_gene: .
v_gene: TRBV6-1
j_gene: TRBJ2-7

CDR3aa: CASSPLGRSTGELFF
CDR3nt: TGTGCCAGCAGCCCCCTCGGGCGGAGCACCGGGGAGCTGTTTTTT
abundance: .
d_gene: .
v_gene: TRBV3-1
j_gene: TRBJ2-2

CDR3aa: CAWSRGPTDTQYF
CDR3nt: TGTGCCTGGAGCAGGGGGCCCACAGATACGCAGTATTTT
abundance: .
d_gene: TRBD1
v_gene: TRBV30
j_gene: TRBJ2-3

CDR3aa: CASSVVSGRTNEQFF
CDR3nt: TGTGCCAGCAGCGTAGTTAGCGGGAGGACCAATGAGCAGTTCTTC
abundance: few
d_gene: TRBD2
v_gene: TRBV9
j_gene: TRBJ2-1

CDR3aa: CSAKRPGQGASGNQPQHF
CDR3nt: TGCAGTGCTAAGCGTCCGGGACAGGGTGCGTCGGGCAATCAGCCCCAGCATTTT
abundance: few
d_gene: TRBD1
v_gene: TRBV20-1
j_gene: TRBJ1-5

CDR3aa: CASSNSGSTDTQYF
CDR3nt: TGCGCCAGCAGTAATAGCGGAAGCACAGATACGCAGTATTTT
abundance: .
d_gene: .
v_gene: TRBV5-1
j_gene: TRBJ2-3

CDR3aa: CASSLEAGLGNQPQHF
CDR3nt: TGTGCCAGCAGCTTAGAGGCAGGGCTGGGGAATCAGCCCCAGCATTTT
abundance: .
d_gene: .
v_gene: TRBV7-2
j_gene: TRBJ1-5

CDR3aa: CASSLARGLLASGYEQYF
CDR3nt: TGTGCCAGCAGCTTGGCCCGAGGGTTGTTGGCTAGCGGTTACGAGCAGTACTTC
abundance: few
d_gene: TRBD2
v_gene: TRBV5-5
j_gene: TRBJ2-7

CDR3aa: CASSQESGRREQFF
CDR3nt: TGTGCCAGCAGCCAAGAAAGCGGGAGAAGGGAGCAGTTCTTC
abundance: .
d_gene: TRBD2
v_gene: TRBV4-2
j_gene: TRBJ2-1